Below, 32 T cell receptor beta chains from the same sample are listed, as sequenced in a study of T cell responses to AZD1222 COVID-19 vaccine. The data were produced by immunoSEQ multiplex PCR, yet TCRdb's version contains in-frame clones alone and is incomplete. The table has about 100,000 clones, less than 90% seen once. The sequencing used peripheral blood, collected on day 0 of AZD1222 vaccination. These receptors all come from an adult in good health.

CDR3 region: CASSIRTITDTQYF. The CDR3 DNA sequence: TGTGCCAGTAGTATCCGGACGATCACCGATACGCAGTATTTT. The chain links TRBV19 to TRBJ2-3; D remains ambiguous. This CDR3 comprises 14 residues. V dropped 3 bases and J dropped 6 bases, with 13 bases sitting between them. Germline-derived CDR1 and CDR2 are LNHDA and SQIVND (reference sequence).

The chain combines TRBV4-2 with TRBJ2-7, with 9 bases identical to TRBD2. Germline V CDR1 and CDR2: LGHNA, YNFKEQ. This CDR3 is built from 15 residues. Trimming took 2 bases from V and 7 from J; bases not matched to a gene: 9. CDR3 loop: CASSQTTSGPGEQYF. DNA for the CDR3: TGTGCCAGCAGCCAAACGACTAGCGGCCCTGGAGAGCAGTACTTC.

The CDR3 protein is CASSHGTLYNEQFF. DNA for the CDR3: TGTGCCAGCAGCCACGGGACGCTCTACAATGAGCAGTTCTTC. V and J are TRBV3-1 (or the pseudogene TRBV3-2) and TRBJ2-1, with D perhaps assigned TRBD1 or TRBD2 (5 bases each). V lost 3 bases to trimming and J lost 3 bases, with 9 bases between them. The CDR3 loop spans 14 amino acids. The germline gives CDR1 LGHDT, CDR2 YNNKEL (reference sequence).

The gene calls are TRBV7-9 and TRBJ2-5; 9 positions match TRBD2. This CDR3 has 15 residues. The V segment lost 4 bases and the J segment 5 bases; nucleotides outside the gene matches: 8. Germline-derived CDR1 and CDR2 are SEHNR and FQNEAQ (reference sequence). The CDR3 sequence: CASSWSSGIRETQYF. The CDR3 bases are TGTGCCAGCAGCTGGTCTAGCGGGATTCGGGAGACCCAGTACTTC.

This chain connects TRBV9 to TRBJ2-3; D ambiguous. Trimming took 0 bases from V and 2 from J, leaving 13 bases between them. The V gene's germline CDR1 is SGDLS and CDR2 YYNGEE. The CDR3 has 16 residues. CDR3 in DNA: TGTGCCAGCAGCGTAGGGTCGTGGGTCCACACAGATACGCAGTATTTT. Protein: CASSVGSWVHTDTQYF.

This clone was detected a few times. The chain uses TRBV19 and TRBJ1-1; unclear D gene. The CDR3 length is 13 residues. CDR1 is LNHDA, CDR2 SQIVND, per germline (reference sequence). Trimming shortened V by 5 bases and J by 4 bases, and 11 bases separated the two germline ends. In DNA form, the CDR3 reads TGTGCCAGTAGTTCGCATCTCGGCACTGAAGCTTTCTTT. Its protein product is CASSSHLGTEAFF.

As DNA, the CDR3 is TGTGCCAGCAGCCCCGCGGGGACAGTCCCTGAAGCTTTCTTT. It is translated as CASSPAGTVPEAFF. The rearrangement joins TRBV6-6 to TRBJ1-1; 7 nucleotides match TRBD1. Germline CDR1 reads MNHNY; CDR2 reads SVGAGI (reference sequence). The CDR3 runs to 14 residues. V lost 6 bases and J lost 6; bases outside the gene matches: 10.

The chain employs TRBV6-5 and TRBJ1-1, with D possibly matching TRBD1 (5 bases). Germline CDR1 MNHEY, CDR2 SVGAGI. This CDR3 is 15 amino acids long. V was pared by 0 bases and J by 1 base, with 9 bases between. The CDR3 is CASSYSGTGNTEAFF. The CDR3 nucleotides read TGTGCCAGCAGTTACTCTGGGACGGGGAACACTGAAGCTTTCTTT.

The chain joins TRBV9 to TRBJ1-4; TRBD1 aligns across 7 bases. The ends lost 3 bases at V and 8 bases at J; junction bases unmatched: 10. The CDR3 length is 15 residues. CDR1 is SGDLS and CDR2 is YYNGEE in the germline V gene. The DNA for the CDR3 is TGTGCCAGCAGCGCCACCCGGGACAGTTGGGAAAAACTGTTTTTT. This sequence encodes CASSATRDSWEKLFF.

The chain is built from TRBV6-6 and TRBJ2-3; D is perhaps TRBD2 (5 bases). The germline gives CDR1 MNHNY, CDR2 SVGAGI (reference sequence). Trimming took 8 bases from V and 2 from J, leaving 17 bases between them. The CDR3 is 15 amino acids. CDR3 DNA: TGTGCCAGCTATCAAACCGGGGAGATCACAGATACGCAGTATTTT. Translated: CASYQTGEITDTQYF.

The chain joins TRBV19 to TRBJ1-1; D is ambiguous. The CDR3 is 14 residues long. Germline V CDR1 and CDR2: LNHDA, SQIVND (reference sequence). V shed 5 bases and J shed 1 base, with 11 bases lying between them. The CDR3 here is CASSGGPRNTEAFF. The CDR3 DNA follows: TGTGCCAGTAGTGGCGGACCCAGGAACACTGAAGCTTTCTTT.

The chain employs TRBV29-1 and TRBJ1-2; D is perhaps TRBD1 (5 bases). This CDR3 contains 12 residues. V lost 1 base and J 7 bases, leaving 10 bases between the germline ends. CDR1 SQVTM and CDR2 ANQGSEA come from the germline V gene. DNA for the CDR3: TGCAGCGTTGAAGTATACAGGTTTGGCTACACCTTC. Translation gives CSVEVYRFGYTF.

The rearrangement links TRBV21-1 to TRBJ2-4; the D call of TRBD1 is as the table states it, not checked on the DNA. TRBV21-1 is assigned pseudogene status. The CDR3 runs 16 residues. The CDR3 protein is CASSKVGNRGKNIQYF. CDR3 coding DNA: TGTGCCAGCAGCAAAGTAGGCAACAGGGGTAAAAACATTCAGTACTTC.

The table lists this clone with a few counts. The V call is TRBV9, the J call TRBJ1-5; TRBD1 is a possible D gene (6 bases). Between the trimmed V and J ends, which lost 6 bases and 3 bases, there was a span of 22 bases. The CDR3 extends over 17 amino acids. Germline V gives CDR1 SGDLS, CDR2 YYNGEE. The CDR3 DNA is TGTGCCAGCATCACATTCCGGGACAAGGAGACCAATCAGCCCCAGCATTTT. Its protein is CASITFRDKETNQPQHF.

The chain joins TRBV5-1 to TRBJ2-3, with 8 bases that match TRBD2. This CDR3 spans 15 amino acids. In germline, CDR1 is SGHRS, CDR2 YFSETQ. V lost 4 bases to trimming and J lost 3 bases; unmatched junction nucleotides: 7. The CDR3 spells CASSPGLDRTDTQYF. CDR3 sequence (DNA): TGCGCCAGCAGCCCGGGACTAGATAGAACAGATACGCAGTATTTT. Supplemented by reference TRBV5-1 and TRBJ2-3, the full variable domain reads KAGVTQTPRYLIKTRGQQVTLSCSPISGHRSVSWYQQTPGQGLQFLFEYFSETQRNKGNFPGRFSGRQFSNSRSEMNVSTLELGDSALYLCASSPGLDRTDTQYFGPGTRLTVL.

The chain combines TRBV18 with TRBJ1-1, with 7 bases identical to TRBD1. Unmatched junction bases numbered 10, after V lost 6 bases and J lost 0 bases. Germline V gene lookup returns CDR1 KGHSH and CDR2 LQKENI. The CDR3 runs 16 residues. In nucleotides, the CDR3 is TGTGCCAGCTCTCTCAGGACAGGTCAGATGAACACTGAAGCTTTCTTT. Its protein product is CASSLRTGQMNTEAFF.

The V and J genes are TRBV5-1 and TRBJ1-1, with 8 positions matching TRBD1. Germline CDR1 and CDR2: SGHRS and YFSETQ. The CDR3 covers 12 residues. J gave up 4 bases and V 7 bases, and 3 bases lay outside the gene matches. The CDR3 is CASATGGTEAFF. The DNA of the CDR3 is TGCGCCAGCGCAACAGGGGGCACTGAAGCTTTCTTT.

This clone was counted once. The V call is TRBV18, the J call TRBJ1-4; perhaps TRBD1 as D (6 bases). The V and J ends lost 1 base and 8 bases respectively, with 8 bases between them. CDR1 is KGHSH and CDR2 is LQKENI in the germline V gene. This CDR3 is 13 amino acids long. The CDR3 DNA sequence: TGTGCCAGCTCACCACGGGGGGGCGAAAAACTGTTTTTT. Protein product: CASSPRGGEKLFF.

The chain carries TRBV10-3 and TRBJ2-7; the match to TRBD2 covers 7 bases. Trimming took 0 bases from V and 2 from J; bases not matched to a gene: 4. This CDR3 is 15 amino acids long. Per the germline V gene, CDR1 is ENHRY and CDR2 is SYGVKD. In nucleotides, the CDR3 is TGTGCCATCAGTGAGTCGGGAGGGCCGACCTACGAGCAGTACTTC. Translated: CAISESGGPTYEQYF.

This clone was seen a handful of times. The rearrangement uses TRBV11-3 and TRBJ2-1, with D possibly TRBD2 on 5 matching bases. The ends were cut back, 0 bases at V and 0 bases at J, with 15 bases in the middle. This CDR3 is 18 amino acids long. Per the germline V gene, CDR1 is SGHNT and CDR2 is YENEEA. Here the CDR3 reads CASSLDQSGSSSYNEQFF. Here the CDR3 DNA reads TGTGCCAGCAGCTTAGATCAGAGCGGCTCTAGCTCCTACAATGAGCAGTTCTTC.

This clone was picked up one time. This chain joins TRBV11-2 and TRBJ2-5, with D possibly being TRBD1 (6 bases). Germline CDR1 reads SGHAT; CDR2 reads FQNNGV. The CDR3 has 14 residues. Trimming left V 1 base short and J 4 bases short, with 10 bases between. The DNA for the CDR3 is TGTGCCAGCAGCTTAGCACAGGGTATAGAGACCCAGTACTTC. This encodes CASSLAQGIETQYF.

The chain links TRBV11-2 to TRBJ2-7; 8 bases line up with TRBD1. CDR3 length: 15 amino acids. Looked up from germline, CDR1 is SGHAT and CDR2 is FQNNGV. V was pared by 0 bases and J by 2 bases, with 3 bases of the junction left unmatched. CDR3 bases: TGTGCCAGCAGCTTAGAGACAGGGGAGACCTACGAGCAGTACTTC. It specifies CASSLETGETYEQYF.

The CDR3 nucleotides read TGTGCCAGCAGCGTAGTTTCAGGGGACGAAAAACTGTTTTTT. Its protein product is CASSVVSGDEKLFF. The gene calls are TRBV9 and TRBJ1-4; tentative D call: TRBD1 (6 bases). Between the trimmed V and J ends, which lost 0 bases and 8 bases, there was a span of 11 bases. The CDR3 totals 14 residues. Germline V lookup: CDR1 SGDLS, CDR2 YYNGEE.

The gene calls are TRBV6-5 and TRBJ1-3, with 7 nucleotides matching TRBD1. The V gene end was trimmed by 6 bases and the J gene end by 2 bases; junction bases not matched to a gene: 4. In germline, CDR1 is MNHEY, CDR2 SVGAGI. This CDR3 region has 14 residues. CDR3 protein: CASSRTGAGNTIYF. In DNA form, the CDR3 reads TGTGCCAGCAGCCGAACAGGGGCTGGAAACACCATATATTTT.

The V and J genes are TRBV2 and TRBJ1-5; D is undetermined. The ends were cut back, 4 bases at V and 0 bases at J, with 7 bases in the middle. Germline V gene sequence: CDR1 SNHLY, CDR2 FYNNEI. The CDR3 extends over 14 amino acids. The CDR3: CASSGHVSNQPQHF. The DNA for the CDR3 is TGTGCCAGCAGTGGTCACGTTAGCAATCAGCCCCAGCATTTT.

The chain combines TRBV5-4 with TRBJ1-1, with 7 bases fitting TRBD1. The CDR3 length is 15 residues. J was trimmed by 7 bases and V by 0 bases; bases with no gene match: 9. CDR1 SGHNT and CDR2 YYREEE come from the germline V gene (reference sequence). The CDR3 DNA follows: TGTGCCAGCAGCTTGGCCCTGACGGGGACAGATGAAGCTTTCTTT. Its protein product is CASSLALTGTDEAFF.

The CDR3 protein is CASSLGSGAGYTF. The DNA of the CDR3 is TGCGCCAGCAGCTTGGGGTCCGGGGCTGGCTACACCTTC. This chain joins TRBV5-1 and TRBJ1-2; D is perhaps TRBD1 (5 bases). The CDR3 consists of 13 residues. Germline lookup yields CDR1 SGHRS and CDR2 YFSETQ. Trimming shortened V by 0 bases and J by 7 bases, and 10 bases separated the two germline ends.

Comments on this clone: The junction and the germline gene differ at one end; a read error may be behind it. The V call is TRBV29-1, the J call TRBJ2-7; the D call may be TRBD1 or TRBD2 (5 bases each). This CDR3 contains 13 residues. Germline CDR1 is SQVTM and CDR2 is ANQGSEA. CDR3 sequence: CSVGQQVGGEQCF. The CDR3 bases are TGCAGCGTTGGTCAACAGGTTGGAGGCGAGCAGTGCTTC.

This chain connects TRBV7-9 to TRBJ2-1; possibly TRBD2 for D (7 bases). This CDR3 is 17 amino acids long. Per germline, CDR1 SEHNR and CDR2 FQNEAQ (reference sequence). V was clipped by 5 bases and J by 6 bases, with 23 bases between them. DNA of the CDR3: TGTGCCAGCAGCACCCGAAGGAGGGGGGGCCTCAGCAATGAGCAGTTCTTC. Its translation is CASSTRRRGGLSNEQFF.

The gene calls are TRBV29-1 and TRBJ2-7; 8 nucleotides agree with TRBD1. Germline trimming cut 7 bases from V and 4 bases from J; bases unmatched to any gene: 3. The CDR3 runs to 11 residues. The germline CDR1 and CDR2 sequences are SQVTM and ANQGSEA. The DNA for the CDR3 is TGCAGCGGGCAGGGGGCATACGAGCAGTACTTC. This translates into CSGQGAYEQYF.

The chain couples TRBV3-1 (or the pseudogene TRBV3-2) to TRBJ1-6; no firm D call. CDR3 size: 13 residues. CDR1 and CDR2 from the germline V gene are LGHDT and YNNKEL (reference sequence). Trimming shortened V by 1 base and J by 7 bases, and 5 bases separated the two germline ends. Here the CDR3 reads CASSQVANSPLHF. For the CDR3, the DNA is TGTGCCAGCAGCCAAGTCGCGAATTCACCCCTCCACTTT.

CDR3 sequence reads: CASSQEIGDRNNEQFF. The DNA for the CDR3 is TGTGCCAGCAGCCAAGAAATCGGCGACAGAAATAATGAGCAGTTCTTC. The J gene is TRBJ2-1, the V gene TRBV4-2; tentatively, D is TRBD1 (5 bases). Trimming left V 0 bases short and J 7 bases short, with 16 bases between. The CDR3 length is 16 residues. Germline loops: CDR1 LGHNA, CDR2 YNFKEQ.